This T cell receptor beta chain emerged from a study of blood T cell repertoires in COVID-19. Deletions cut 1 base from V and 1 base from J, with 7 bases between. This CDR3 has 14 amino acids. Germline V lookup: CDR1 SGHAT, CDR2 FQNNGV. Here immunoSEQ multiplex PCR was the method, and the copy in TCRdb shows in-frame clones only, minus some. Among approximately 90,000 clones, approximately 88% were seen once, and the ten largest hold roughly a third. The clonotype comes from a woman of 80 years or more with active or convalescent COVID-19. Sequencing was carried out using peripheral blood. This chain connects TRBV11-2 to TRBJ1-1, with D unclear. This CDR3 reads CASSLVSPNTEAFF. In DNA form, the CDR3 reads TGTGCCAGCAGCTTAGTATCTCCGAACACTGAAGCTTTCTTT.